The T cell receptor (beta chain) under discussion was sequenced for a study of blood T cell repertoires in COVID-19. CDR3 length: 17 amino acids. Germline V gene sequence: CDR1 MGHRA, CDR2 YSYEKL. The V gene end was trimmed by 3 bases and the J gene end by 3 bases; junction bases not matched to a gene: 8. Authors' methods: Amplification with reference gene primers provided the estimates of nucleated cell counts. Sequencing used immunoSEQ multiplex PCR; TCRdb keeps in-frame clones, though not all of them. V, J and clone size reflect that table, while D and trimming were determined from the DNA. This repertoire shows about 240,000 clones, about four fifths found once; its top ten account for about 4.4%.

The gene calls are TRBV4-1 and TRBJ1-6; the match to TRBD1 covers 7 bases. The source is a woman aged 70-85 years with acute or convalescent COVID-19. Sequencing was performed on peripheral blood. The DNA of the CDR3 is TGCGCCAGCAGCCAGGAGGGGACAGTCAGCTATAATTCACCCCTCCACTTT. It yields the protein CASSQEGTVSYNSPLHF.